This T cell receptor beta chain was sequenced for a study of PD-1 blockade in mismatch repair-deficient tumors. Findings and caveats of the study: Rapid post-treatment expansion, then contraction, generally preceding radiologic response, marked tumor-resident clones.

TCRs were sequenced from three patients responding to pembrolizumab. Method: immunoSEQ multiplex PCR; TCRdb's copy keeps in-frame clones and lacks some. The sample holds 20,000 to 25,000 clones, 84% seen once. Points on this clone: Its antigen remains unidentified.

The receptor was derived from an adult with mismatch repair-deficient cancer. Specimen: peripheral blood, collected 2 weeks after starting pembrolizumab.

CDR3 sequence (DNA): TGTGCCAGCGTTAAGGCCTACGAGCAGTACTTC. Translated: CASVKAYEQYF. The chain couples TRBV6-1 to TRBJ2-7; D is unresolved. The CDR3 covers 11 residues. V was shortened by 8 bases and J by 2 bases, with 7 bases between the two germline ends. Germline values: CDR1 MNHNS, CDR2 SASEGT.